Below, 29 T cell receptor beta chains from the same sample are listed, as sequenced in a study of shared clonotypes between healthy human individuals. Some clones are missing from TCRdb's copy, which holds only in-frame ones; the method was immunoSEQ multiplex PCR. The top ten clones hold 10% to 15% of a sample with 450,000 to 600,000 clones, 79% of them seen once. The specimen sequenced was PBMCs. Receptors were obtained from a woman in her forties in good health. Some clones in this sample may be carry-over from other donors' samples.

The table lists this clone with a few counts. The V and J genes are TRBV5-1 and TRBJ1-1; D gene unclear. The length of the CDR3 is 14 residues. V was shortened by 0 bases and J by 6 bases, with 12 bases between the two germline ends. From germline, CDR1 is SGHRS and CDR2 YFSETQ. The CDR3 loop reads CASSLAHDAAEAFF. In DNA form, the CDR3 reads TGCGCCAGCAGCTTGGCCCACGATGCCGCTGAAGCTTTCTTT.

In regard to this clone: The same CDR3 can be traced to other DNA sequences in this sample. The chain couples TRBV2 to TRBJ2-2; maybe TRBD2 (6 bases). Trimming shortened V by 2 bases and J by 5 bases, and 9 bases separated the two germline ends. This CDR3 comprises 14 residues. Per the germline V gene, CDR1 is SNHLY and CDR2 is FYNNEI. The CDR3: CASSESRGTGELFF. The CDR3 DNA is TGTGCCAGCAGTGAATCCCGGGGGACCGGGGAGCTGTTTTTT.

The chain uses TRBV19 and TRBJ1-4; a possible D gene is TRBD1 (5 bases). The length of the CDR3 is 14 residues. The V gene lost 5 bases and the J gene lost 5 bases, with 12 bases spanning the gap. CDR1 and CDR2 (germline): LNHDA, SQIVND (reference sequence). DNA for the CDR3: TGTGCCAGTAGTGGAGGGACGGCGAATGAAAAACTGTTTTTT. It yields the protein CASSGGTANEKLFF. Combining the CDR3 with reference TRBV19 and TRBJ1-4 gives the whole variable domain DGGITQSPKYLFRKEGQNVTLSCEQNLNHDAMYWYRQDPGQGLRLIYYSQIVNDFQKGDIAEGYSVSREKKESFPLTVTSAQKNPTAFYLCASSGGTANEKLFFGSGTQLSVL.

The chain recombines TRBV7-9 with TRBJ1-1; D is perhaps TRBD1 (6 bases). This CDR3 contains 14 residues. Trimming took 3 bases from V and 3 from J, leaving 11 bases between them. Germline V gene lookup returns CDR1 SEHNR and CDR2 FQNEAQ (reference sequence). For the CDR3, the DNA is TGTGCCAGCAGCTTTCAGGGGCAGGACACTGAAGCTTTCTTT. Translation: CASSFQGQDTEAFF.

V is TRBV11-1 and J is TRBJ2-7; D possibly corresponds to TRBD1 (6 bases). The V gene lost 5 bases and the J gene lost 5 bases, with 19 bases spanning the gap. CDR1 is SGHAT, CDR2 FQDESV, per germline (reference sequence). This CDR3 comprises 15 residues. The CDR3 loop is CASSRTGLPVNEQYF. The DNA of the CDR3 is TGTGCCAGCAGCCGAACAGGGCTTCCAGTGAACGAGCAGTACTTC. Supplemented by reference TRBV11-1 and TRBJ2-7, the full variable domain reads EAEVAQSPRYKITEKSQAVAFWCDPISGHATLYWYRQILGQGPELLVQFQDESVVDDSQLPKDRFSAERLKGVDSTLKIQPAELGDSAMYLCASSRTGLPVNEQYFGPGTRLTVT.

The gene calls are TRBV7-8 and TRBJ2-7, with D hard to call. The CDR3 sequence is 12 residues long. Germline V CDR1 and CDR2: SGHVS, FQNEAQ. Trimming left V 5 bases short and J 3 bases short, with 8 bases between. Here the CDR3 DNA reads TGTGCCAGCAGCGAGGAGTTCTACGAGCAGTACTTC. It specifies CASSEEFYEQYF.

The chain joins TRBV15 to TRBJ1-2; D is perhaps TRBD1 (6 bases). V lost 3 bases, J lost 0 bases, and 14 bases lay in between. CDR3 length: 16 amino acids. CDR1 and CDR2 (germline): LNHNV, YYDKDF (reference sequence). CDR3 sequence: CATSRPGTLANYGYTF. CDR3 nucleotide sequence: TGTGCCACCAGCAGGCCCGGGACACTTGCTAACTATGGCTACACCTTC.

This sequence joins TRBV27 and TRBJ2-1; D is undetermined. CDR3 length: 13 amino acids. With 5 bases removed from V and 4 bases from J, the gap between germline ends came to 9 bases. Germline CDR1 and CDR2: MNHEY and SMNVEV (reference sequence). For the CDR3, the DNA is TGTGCCAGCAGTACCACAAGATACAATGAGCAGTTCTTC. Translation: CASSTTRYNEQFF.

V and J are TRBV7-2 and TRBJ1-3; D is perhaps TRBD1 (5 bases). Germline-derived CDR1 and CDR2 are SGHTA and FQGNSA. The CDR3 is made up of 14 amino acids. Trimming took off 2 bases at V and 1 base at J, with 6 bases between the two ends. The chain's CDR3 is CASSLQGSGNTIYF. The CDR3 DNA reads TGTGCCAGCAGCTTACAGGGATCTGGAAACACCATATATTTT.

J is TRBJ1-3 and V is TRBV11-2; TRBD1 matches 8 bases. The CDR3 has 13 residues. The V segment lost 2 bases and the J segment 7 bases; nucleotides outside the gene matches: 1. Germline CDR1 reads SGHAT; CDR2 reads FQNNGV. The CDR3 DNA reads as TGTGCCAGCAGCTTAACAGGGGGTAACACCATATATTTT. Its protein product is CASSLTGGNTIYF.

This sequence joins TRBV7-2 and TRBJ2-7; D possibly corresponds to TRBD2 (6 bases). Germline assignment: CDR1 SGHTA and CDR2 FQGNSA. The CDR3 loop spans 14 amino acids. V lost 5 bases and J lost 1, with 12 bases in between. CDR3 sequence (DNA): TGTGCCAGCAGCCCCTCAGCGGGTTCCTACGAGCAGTACTTC. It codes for CASSPSAGSYEQYF. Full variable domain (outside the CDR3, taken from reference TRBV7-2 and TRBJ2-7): GAGVSQSPSNKVTEKGKDVELRCDPISGHTALYWYRQSLGQGLEFLIYFQGNSAPDKSGLPSDRFSAERTGGSVSTLTIQRTQQEDSAVYLCASSPSAGSYEQYFGPGTRLTVT.

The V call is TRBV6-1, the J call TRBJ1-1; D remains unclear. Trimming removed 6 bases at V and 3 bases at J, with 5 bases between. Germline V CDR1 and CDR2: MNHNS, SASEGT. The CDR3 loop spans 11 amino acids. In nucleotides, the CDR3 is TGTGCCAGCAGGGGGTACACTGAAGCTTTCTTT. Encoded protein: CASRGYTEAFF.

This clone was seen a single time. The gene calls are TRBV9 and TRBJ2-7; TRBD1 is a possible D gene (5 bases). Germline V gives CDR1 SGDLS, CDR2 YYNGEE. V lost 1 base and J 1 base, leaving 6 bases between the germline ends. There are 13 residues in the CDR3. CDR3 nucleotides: TGTGCCAGCAGCGTACAGGGATCCTACGAGCAGTACTTC. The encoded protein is CASSVQGSYEQYF.

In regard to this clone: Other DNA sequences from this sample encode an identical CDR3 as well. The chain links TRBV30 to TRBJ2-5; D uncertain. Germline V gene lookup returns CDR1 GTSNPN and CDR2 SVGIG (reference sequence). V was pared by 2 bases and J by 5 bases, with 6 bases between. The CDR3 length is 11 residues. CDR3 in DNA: TGTGCCTGGAGTACCGTGGAGACCCAGTACTTC. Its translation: CAWSTVETQYF.

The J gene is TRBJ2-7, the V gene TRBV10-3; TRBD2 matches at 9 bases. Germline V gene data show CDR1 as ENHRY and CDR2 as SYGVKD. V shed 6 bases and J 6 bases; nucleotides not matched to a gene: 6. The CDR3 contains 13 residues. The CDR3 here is CAIRRGRAFEQYF. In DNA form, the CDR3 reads TGTGCCATCAGACGCGGGAGGGCCTTCGAGCAGTACTTC.

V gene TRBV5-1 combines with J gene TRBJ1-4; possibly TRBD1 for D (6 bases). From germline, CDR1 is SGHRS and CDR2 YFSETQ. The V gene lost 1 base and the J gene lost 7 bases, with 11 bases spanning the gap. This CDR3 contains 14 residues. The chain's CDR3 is CASSLTGIGEKLFF. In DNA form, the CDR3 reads TGCGCCAGCAGCTTGACAGGGATTGGTGAAAAACTGTTTTTT.

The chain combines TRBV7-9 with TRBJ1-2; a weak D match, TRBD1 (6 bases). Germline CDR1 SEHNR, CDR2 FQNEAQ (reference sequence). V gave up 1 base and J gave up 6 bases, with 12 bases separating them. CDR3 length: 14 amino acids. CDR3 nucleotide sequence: TGTGCCAGCAGCTTAGGGGGGCGGGTTGATGGCTACACCTTC. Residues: CASSLGGRVDGYTF.

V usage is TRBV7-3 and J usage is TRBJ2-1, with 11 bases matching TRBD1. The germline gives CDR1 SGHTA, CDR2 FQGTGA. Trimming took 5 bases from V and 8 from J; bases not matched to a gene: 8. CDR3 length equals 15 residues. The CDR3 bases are TGTGCCAGCAGCCCCGGACAGGGGGCTGTGGATGAGCAGTTCTTC. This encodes CASSPGQGAVDEQFF.

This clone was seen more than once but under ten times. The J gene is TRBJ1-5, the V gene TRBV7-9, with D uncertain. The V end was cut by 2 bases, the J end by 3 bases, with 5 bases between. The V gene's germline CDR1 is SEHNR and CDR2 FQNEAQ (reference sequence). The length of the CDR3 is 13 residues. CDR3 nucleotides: TGTGCCAGCAGCTTAACGGACAATCAGCCCCAGCATTTT. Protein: CASSLTDNQPQHF.

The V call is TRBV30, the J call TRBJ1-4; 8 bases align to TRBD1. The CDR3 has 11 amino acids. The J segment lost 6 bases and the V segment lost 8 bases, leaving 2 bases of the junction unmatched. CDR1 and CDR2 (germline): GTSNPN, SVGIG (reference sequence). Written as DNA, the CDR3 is TGTGCCGCGACAGGGGATGAAAAACTGTTTTTT. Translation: CAATGDEKLFF.

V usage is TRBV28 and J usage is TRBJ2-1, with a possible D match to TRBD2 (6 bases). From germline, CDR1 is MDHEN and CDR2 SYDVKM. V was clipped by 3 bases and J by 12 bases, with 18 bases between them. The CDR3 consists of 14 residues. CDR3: CASSFGRGGYGQFF. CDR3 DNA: TGTGCCAGCAGTTTCGGGAGAGGCGGGTACGGGCAGTTCTTC. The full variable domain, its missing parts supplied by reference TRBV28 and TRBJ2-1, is DVKVTQSSRYLVKRTGEKVFLECVQDMDHENMFWYRQDPGLGLRLIYFSYDVKMKEKGDIPEGYSVSREKKERFSLILESASTNQTSMYLCASSFGRGGYGQFFGPGTRLTVL.

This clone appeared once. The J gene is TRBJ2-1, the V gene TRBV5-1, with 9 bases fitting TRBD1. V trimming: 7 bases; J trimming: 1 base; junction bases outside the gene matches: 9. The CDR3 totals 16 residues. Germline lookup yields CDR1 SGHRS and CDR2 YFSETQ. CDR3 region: CASHLTGGGSYNEQFF. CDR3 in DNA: TGCGCCAGCCACCTAACAGGGGGCGGTTCCTACAATGAGCAGTTCTTC. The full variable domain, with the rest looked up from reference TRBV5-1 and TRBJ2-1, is KAGVTQTPRYLIKTRGQQVTLSCSPISGHRSVSWYQQTPGQGLQFLFEYFSETQRNKGNFPGRFSGRQFSNSRSEMNVSTLELGDSALYLCASHLTGGGSYNEQFFGPGTRLTVL.

As DNA, the CDR3 is TGTGCCAGCAGCTTAGCCCCCTTCACCCCGCAAGAGACCCAGTACTTC. Translation gives CASSLAPFTPQETQYF. This chain joins TRBV7-9 and TRBJ2-5; D ambiguous. CDR3 length equals 16 residues. Trimming removed 0 bases at V and 2 bases at J, with 13 bases between. CDR1 and CDR2 (germline): SEHNR, FQNEAQ (reference sequence).

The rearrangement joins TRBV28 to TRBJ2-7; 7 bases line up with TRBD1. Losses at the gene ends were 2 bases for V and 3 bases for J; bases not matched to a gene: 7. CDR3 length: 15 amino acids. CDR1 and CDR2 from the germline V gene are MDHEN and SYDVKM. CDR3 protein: CASSLGGQVYYEQYF. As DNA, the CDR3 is TGTGCCAGCAGTTTAGGCGGACAGGTTTACTACGAGCAGTACTTC.

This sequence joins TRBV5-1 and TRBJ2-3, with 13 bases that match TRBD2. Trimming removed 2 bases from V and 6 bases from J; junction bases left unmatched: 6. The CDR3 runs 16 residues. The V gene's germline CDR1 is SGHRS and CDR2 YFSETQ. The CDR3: CASSLGLAGEWDTQYF. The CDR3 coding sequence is TGCGCCAGCAGCTTAGGACTAGCGGGAGAGTGGGATACGCAGTATTTT.

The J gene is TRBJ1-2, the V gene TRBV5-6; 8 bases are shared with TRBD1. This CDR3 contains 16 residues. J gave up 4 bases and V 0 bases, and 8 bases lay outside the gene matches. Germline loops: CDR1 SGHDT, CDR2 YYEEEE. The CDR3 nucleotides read TGTGCCAGCAGCTTGGAGCAGGGGGCTCGGGGCTATGGCTACACCTTC. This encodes CASSLEQGARGYGYTF. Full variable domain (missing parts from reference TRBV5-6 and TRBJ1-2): DAGVTQSPTHLIKTRGQQVTLRCSPKSGHDTVSWYQQALGQGPQFIFQYYEEEERQRGNFPDRFSGHQFPNYSSELNVNALLLGDSALYLCASSLEQGARGYGYTFGSGTRLTVV.

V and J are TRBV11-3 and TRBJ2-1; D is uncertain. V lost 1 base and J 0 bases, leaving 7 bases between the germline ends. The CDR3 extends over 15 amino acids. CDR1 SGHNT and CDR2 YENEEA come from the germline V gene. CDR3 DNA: TGTGCCAGCAGCTTAGGGTGGGACTCCTACAATGAGCAGTTCTTC. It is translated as CASSLGWDSYNEQFF.

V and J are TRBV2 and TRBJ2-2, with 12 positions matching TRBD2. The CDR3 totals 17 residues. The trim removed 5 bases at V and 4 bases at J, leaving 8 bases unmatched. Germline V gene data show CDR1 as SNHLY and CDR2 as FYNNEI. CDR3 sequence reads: CASSPLAGGPRTGELFF. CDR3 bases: TGTGCCAGCAGTCCTCTAGCGGGAGGGCCCCGCACCGGGGAGCTGTTTTTT. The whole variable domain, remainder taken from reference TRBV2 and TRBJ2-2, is EPEVTQTPSHQVTQMGQEVILRCVPISNHLYFYWYRQILGQKVEFLVSFYNNEISEKSEIFDDQFSVERPDGSNFTLKIRSTKLEDSAMYFCASSPLAGGPRTGELFFGEGSRLTVL.

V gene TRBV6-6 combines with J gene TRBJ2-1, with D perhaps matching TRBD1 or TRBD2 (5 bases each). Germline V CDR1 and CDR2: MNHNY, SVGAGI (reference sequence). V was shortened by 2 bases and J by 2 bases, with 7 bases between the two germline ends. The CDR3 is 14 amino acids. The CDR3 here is CASSYRDPYNEQFF. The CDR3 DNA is TGTGCCAGCAGTTACCGGGACCCCTACAATGAGCAGTTCTTC.